The 26 T cell receptor beta chains in this list originate from one sample, sequenced in a study of Tregs in tolerant kidney transplant recipients. Here immunoSEQ multiplex PCR was the method, and the copy in TCRdb shows in-frame clones only, minus some. The table shows about 77,000 clones, with 95% to 98% occurring only once. The source was CD4+ T cells from blood, collected before the transplant. These TCRs come from a human donor who received a combined kidney and bone marrow transplant.

Here the CDR3 DNA reads TGCGCCAGCAGCCATCCAGGGAAAGCTAACTATGGCTACACCTTC. Translated: CASSHPGKANYGYTF. V and J are TRBV4-1 and TRBJ1-2, with D perhaps TRBD1 (5 bases). Germline V gives CDR1 MGHRA, CDR2 YSYEKL. The CDR3 sequence is 15 residues long. V was shortened by 3 bases and J by 0 bases, with 11 bases between the two germline ends.

The CDR3 sequence: CASSEAGGALEKLFF. In nucleotides, the CDR3 is TGTGCCAGCAGTGAAGCGGGGGGGGCGCTTGAAAAACTGTTTTTT. This chain joins TRBV6-1 and TRBJ1-4; D might be TRBD1 (6 bases). CDR3 size: 15 residues. With 0 bases removed from V and 7 bases from J, the gap between germline ends came to 12 bases. The V gene's germline CDR1 is MNHNS and CDR2 SASEGT.

This chain joins TRBV18 and TRBJ2-3; possibly TRBD1 for D (5 bases). CDR3 length: 15 residues. The V gene lost 0 bases and the J gene lost 4 bases, with 11 bases spanning the gap. Germline assignment: CDR1 KGHSH and CDR2 LQKENI. The CDR3 DNA is TGTGCCAGCTCACCACCGGCCCCAGGGCCAGATACGCAGTATTTT. Encoded protein: CASSPPAPGPDTQYF.

This chain links TRBV7-2 with TRBJ1-4, with 9 bases matching TRBD1. V lost 6 bases and J lost 7; bases outside the gene matches: 6. CDR3 length: 14 amino acids. From germline, CDR1 is SGHTA and CDR2 FQGNSA. This CDR3 reads CASRTGQGGEKLFF. The CDR3 DNA sequence: TGTGCCAGCAGGACGGGACAGGGAGGTGAAAAACTGTTTTTT.

The chain joins TRBV5-1 to TRBJ1-1; perhaps TRBD1 as D (6 bases). Germline values: CDR1 SGHRS, CDR2 YFSETQ. The V end lost 2 bases, the J end lost 2 bases, and 13 bases lay between the germline ends. The length of the CDR3 is 15 residues. The CDR3 nucleotides are TGCGCCAGCAGCTTAGCCGGGACACTTAACACTGAAGCTTTCTTT. The encoded protein is CASSLAGTLNTEAFF.

This chain uses TRBV30 with TRBJ2-2; D might be TRBD2 (5 bases). The germline CDR1 and CDR2 sequences are GTSNPN and SVGIG (reference sequence). V was cut by 0 bases and J by 6 bases, with 14 bases left in between. The CDR3 sequence is 15 residues long. The CDR3 DNA is TGTGCCTGGAGTGTACCAATGAGGAGGTCCGGGGAGCTGTTTTTT. It is translated as CAWSVPMRRSGELFF.

The V call is TRBV7-8, the J call TRBJ2-3, with D possibly being TRBD2 (7 bases). From germline, CDR1 is SGHVS and CDR2 FQNEAQ. The CDR3 consists of 17 residues. The V end lost 1 base, the J end lost 5 bases, and 19 bases lay between the germline ends. Written as DNA, the CDR3 is TGTGCCAGCAGCTTAGTTGGGCGGGGGCCTAATGGAGATACGCAGTATTTT. This gives the protein CASSLVGRGPNGDTQYF.

Here the CDR3 reads CASSTPTGSLTDTQYF. CDR3 sequence (DNA): TGTGCCAGTAGTACCCCGACAGGGAGCCTGACAGATACGCAGTATTTT. This chain uses TRBV19 with TRBJ2-3, with 7 positions matching TRBD1. Germline V gene data show CDR1 as LNHDA and CDR2 as SQIVND (reference sequence). After removal of 4 bases from V and 3 bases from J, the junction contained 10 bases not matched to a gene. This CDR3 comprises 16 residues.

The J gene is TRBJ2-3, the V gene TRBV11-2; 8 bases match TRBD2. The CDR3 totals 15 residues. Trimming took 10 bases from V and 3 from J; bases not matched to a gene: 12. The germline CDR1 and CDR2 sequences are SGHAT and FQNNGV. The CDR3 is CATTRRGVGTDTQYF. The CDR3 DNA is TGTGCCACCACGCGGCGGGGGGTTGGGACAGATACGCAGTATTTT.

The chain employs TRBV19 and TRBJ1-2; D ambiguous. The germline CDR1 and CDR2 sequences are LNHDA and SQIVND (reference sequence). Deletions cut 8 bases from V and 4 bases from J, with 17 bases between. The length of the CDR3 is 14 residues. The CDR3 DNA reads as TGTGCCAGTTCAACTCCAGGTTTGGTCTATGGCTACACCTTC. This codes for CASSTPGLVYGYTF.

V gene TRBV11-3 combines with J gene TRBJ1-1; 10 bases map to TRBD1. CDR1 SGHNT and CDR2 YENEEA come from the germline V gene. The length of the CDR3 is 15 residues. The V gene end was trimmed by 6 bases and the J gene end by 3 bases; junction bases not matched to a gene: 7. The CDR3 is CASSKGGTGDTEAFF. The CDR3 DNA reads as TGTGCCAGCAGTAAAGGGGGGACAGGGGACACTGAAGCTTTCTTT. Drawing the rest from reference TRBV11-3 and TRBJ1-1, the complete variable domain is EAGVVQSPRYKIIEKKQPVAFWCNPISGHNTLYWYLQNLGQGPELLIRYENEEAVDDSQLPKDRFSAERLKGVDSTLKIQPAELGDSAVYLCASSKGGTGDTEAFFGQGTRLTVV.

The chain joins TRBV5-1 to TRBJ2-1; 11 bases map to TRBD2. Trimming cost V 0 bases and J 7 bases; bases outside gene matches: 3. Germline V gene sequence: CDR1 SGHRS, CDR2 YFSETQ. The length of the CDR3 is 15 residues. Here the CDR3 DNA reads TGCGCCAGCAGCTTGGATGGGACTAGCGGTAATGAGCAGTTCTTC. Protein product: CASSLDGTSGNEQFF.

The CDR3: CASSLSVRLYGYTF. The CDR3, as DNA: TGTGCCAGCAGCCTTAGTGTGAGGCTCTATGGCTACACCTTC. The chain joins TRBV28 to TRBJ1-2, with unresolved D. Looked up from germline, CDR1 is MDHEN and CDR2 is SYDVKM. CDR3 length equals 14 residues. Trimming shortened V by 6 bases and J by 4 bases, and 15 bases separated the two germline ends.

The chain recombines TRBV6-6 with TRBJ1-5; D unclear. Trimming left V 6 bases short and J 8 bases short, with 17 bases between. Germline V gene lookup returns CDR1 MNHNY and CDR2 SVGAGI (reference sequence). The CDR3 sequence is 14 residues long. The CDR3 bases are TGTGCCAGCAGCGCCGGGATCCGCGGGGAGCCCCAGCATTTT. Amino acids: CASSAGIRGEPQHF.

The genes are TRBV5-8 and TRBJ2-3; 9 bases map to TRBD2. This CDR3 is 14 amino acids long. V lost 2 bases, J lost 11 bases, and 9 bases stayed unmatched. Germline V gene sequence: CDR1 SGHTS, CDR2 YDEGEE. The CDR3 DNA is TGTGCCAGCAGCTTAAGCGGGAGGCCCGAGGGGCAGTATTTT. Translation: CASSLSGRPEGQYF.

This chain links TRBV5-1 with TRBJ2-1, with 9 positions matching TRBD2. The CDR3 covers 14 residues. Trimming took 4 bases from V and 8 from J; bases not matched to a gene: 7. Per germline, CDR1 SGHRS and CDR2 YFSETQ. The CDR3 spells CASSIGTSFDEQFF. The CDR3 DNA sequence: TGCGCCAGCAGCATCGGGACTAGCTTCGATGAGCAGTTCTTC.

The chain combines TRBV19 with TRBJ2-3; 8 bases are a match to TRBD1. The CDR3 loop spans 15 amino acids. V was clipped by 6 bases and J by 1 base; unmatched bases: 6. Per germline, CDR1 LNHDA and CDR2 SQIVND (reference sequence). This chain's CDR3 is CASRRSGQGTDTQYF. The CDR3 nucleotides read TGTGCCAGTAGGAGATCGGGACAGGGCACAGATACGCAGTATTTT.

The genes are TRBV11-3 and TRBJ2-3; D might be TRBD2 (5 bases). Germline CDR1 SGHNT, CDR2 YENEEA. Trimming cost V 8 bases and J 3 bases, with 18 bases left between them. The CDR3 length is 15 residues. CDR3 coding DNA: TGTGCCAGCGGACTTGAGGGCCGGGTAACAGATACGCAGTATTTT. Protein sequence: CASGLEGRVTDTQYF.

This chain uses TRBV7-5 with TRBJ2-7; the table's D call, TRBD2, was not checked against the DNA. TRBV7-5 is a listed pseudogene. CDR3 length: 11 residues. DNA of the CDR3: TGTGTCAGAAGCATAGGTCCGGGGCAGTACTTC. Translated: CVRSIGPGQYF.

The chain couples TRBV14 to TRBJ2-1; 10 bases agree with TRBD2. CDR1 and CDR2 (germline): SGHDN, FVKESK. The CDR3 extends over 16 amino acids. With V trimmed by 6 bases and J by 4 bases, 9 bases remained unmatched. The CDR3 DNA reads TGTGCCAGCAGTCTTACTAGCGGGGCTGGGTACAATGAGCAGTTCTTC. It translates to CASSLTSGAGYNEQFF.

The sample holds one count of this clone. The chain joins TRBV6-6 to TRBJ2-1, with 11 bases identical to TRBD2. Germline trimming cut 5 bases from V and 3 bases from J; bases unmatched to any gene: 6. Germline V gene sequence: CDR1 MNHNY, CDR2 SVGAGI (reference sequence). This CDR3 is 16 amino acids long. CDR3 nucleotides: TGTGCCAGCAGTCGAAAGGGACTAGCGGTCTACAATGAGCAGTTCTTC. Translation: CASSRKGLAVYNEQFF.

The chain uses TRBV30 and TRBJ2-1; the D gene is possibly TRBD1 (6 bases). Germline assignment: CDR1 GTSNPN and CDR2 SVGIG (reference sequence). CDR3 length: 12 amino acids. The germline V and J ends were trimmed by 5 bases and 6 bases, with 11 bases remaining between them. CDR3 loop: CAWGRDINEQFF. The DNA of the CDR3 is TGTGCCTGGGGTCGGGACATCAATGAGCAGTTCTTC.

The chain couples TRBV11-2 to TRBJ2-5, with 7 bases that match TRBD1. Trimming cost V 8 bases and J 3 bases; bases outside gene matches: 3. CDR1 SGHAT and CDR2 FQNNGV come from the germline V gene. The CDR3 is made up of 12 amino acids. CDR3 in amino acids: CASATGKETQYF. The CDR3 nucleotides are TGTGCCAGCGCGACAGGGAAAGAGACCCAGTACTTC.

The CDR3 sequence is CASSPGTSGSLEFDEQFF. Here the CDR3 DNA reads TGTGCCAGCAGCCCCGGGACTAGCGGGAGTTTAGAGTTTGATGAGCAGTTCTTC. The chain recombines TRBV4-2 with TRBJ2-1; 14 nucleotides align to TRBD2. The trim removed 4 bases at V and 8 bases at J, leaving 13 bases unmatched. This CDR3 region has 18 residues. Per germline, CDR1 LGHNA and CDR2 YNFKEQ.

J is TRBJ2-1 and V is TRBV5-1, with TRBD2 matching 13 bases. The V gene's germline CDR1 is SGHRS and CDR2 YFSETQ. The CDR3 extends over 23 amino acids. The V segment lost 0 bases and the J segment 8 bases; nucleotides outside the gene matches: 26. The CDR3, as DNA: TGCGCCAGCAGCTTGGGGTTAGGTGCAGGGGACCAAACTAGCGGGAGGGAGGGGGATGAGCAGTTCTTC. Encoded protein: CASSLGLGAGDQTSGREGDEQFF.

The chain joins TRBV29-1 to TRBJ2-1; D possibly corresponds to TRBD1 (6 bases). CDR3 length: 14 residues. Germline-derived CDR1 and CDR2 are SQVTM and ANQGSEA. Trimming shortened V by 6 bases and J by 4 bases, and 16 bases separated the two germline ends. The CDR3 protein is CSVGRGIGYNEQFF. The CDR3 DNA reads as TGCAGCGTCGGTAGGGGGATAGGGTACAATGAGCAGTTCTTC.